This TCR beta chain was captured by sequencing in a study of blood T cell repertoires in COVID-19. As for the study in general: Italy, Spain and the United States were the sources of the convalescent and acute COVID-19 samples. Sources were T cells, B-cell-depleted T cells, or PBMCs; the material itself was cDNA or gDNA.

The CDR3 runs to 14 residues. CDR1 MNHEY and CDR2 SVGAGI come from the germline V gene. The trim removed 10 bases at V and 3 bases at J, leaving 8 bases unmatched. The table came from immunoSEQ multiplex PCR; TCRdb's copy has only in-frame clones and leaves some out. The sample gives 95,000 to 100,000 clones, almost 95% of which show up once; about 5.7% is in the top ten. Sequenced material: peripheral blood. The sequence came from a man in his forties or fifties with active COVID-19. The chain is built from TRBV6-5 and TRBJ2-1; TRBD2 matches 8 bases. Here the CDR3 reads CATRPSGSYNEQFF. In nucleotides, the CDR3 is TGTGCCACCCGGCCCAGCGGGAGCTACAATGAGCAGTTCTTC.